This record concerns one T cell receptor beta chain sequence. V lost 4 bases to trimming and J lost 1 base; unmatched junction nucleotides: 4. This CDR3 is 15 amino acids long. Germline V CDR1 and CDR2: SGHNT, YENEEA. Authors' data handling: Reference gene primer amplification yielded estimated nucleated cell counts. Data came from immunoSEQ multiplex PCR; TCRdb stores just in-frame clones and leaves some out. V and J calls and clone size are given by that table; D and trimming were obtained from the DNA. The sample yields 84,000 or so clones, about four fifths seen once. This record belongs to a study of blood T cell repertoires in COVID-19. For the study at large: COVID-19 samples collected from the United States, Italy and Spain covered acute and convalescent phases. In each case, the material was cDNA or gDNA derived from T cells, B-cell-depleted T cells, or PBMCs.

The sequenced sample was peripheral blood. This clonotype was sampled from a woman of 80 years or more with acute or convalescent COVID-19. The chain employs TRBV11-3 and TRBJ1-1, with 9 bases aligning to TRBD1. The CDR3 sequence is CASSSLTGGNTEAFF. The CDR3 region has the DNA TGTGCCAGCAGCTCTTTGACAGGGGGGAACACTGAAGCTTTCTTT.